The T cell receptor beta chain under discussion was sequenced for a study of glioma-infiltrating T cells. There are 11 residues in the CDR3. The germline V gene encodes CDR1 MNHEY and CDR2 SVGEGT. V gave up 6 bases and J gave up 5 bases, with 6 bases separating them. This clonotype was seen repeatedly, ten times or more. The iRepertoire nested amplicon-rescue multiplex PCR amplified TCR alpha and beta CDR3s from RNA. TCRdb re-analysed the multiplex PCR reads in MiXCR, keeping a single row per CDR3 protein. Of 300,000 to 400,000 distinct CDR3 sequences listed, about two fifths were seen once; the top ten hold about 12%.

The receptor was derived from a human donor with low-grade glioma or glioblastoma, undergoing nonglioma brain surgery, or in good health (not recorded which). What was sequenced was glioma tissue, nonneoplastic brain tissue, or PBMCs (not recorded which). The chain carries TRBV6-2 or TRBV6-3 and TRBJ2-3; unclear D gene. CDR3 loop: CASSTRDTQYF. CDR3 DNA sequence: TGTGCCAGCAGCACCCGAGATACGCAGTATTTT.